This record looks at one T cell receptor beta chain sequence and its context. Assay: immunoSEQ multiplex PCR; the TCRdb copy retains only in-frame clones and omits some. The repertoire holds 200,000 to 250,000 clones, with about four fifths as singletons. The data derive from a study of blood T cell repertoires in COVID-19. Germline V gene lookup returns CDR1 MNHEY and CDR2 SMNVEV (reference sequence). Trimming shortened V by 7 bases and J by 3 bases, and 12 bases separated the two germline ends. The CDR3 length is 14 residues. The chain has TRBV27 and TRBJ1-4; no firm D call. Sequenced: peripheral blood. This sequence was found in a woman at least 80 years old with COVID-19, enrolled during active disease. CDR3 bases: TGTGCCAGCACCTCGGTTTTTGCTAATGAAAAACTGTTTTTT. It specifies CASTSVFANEKLFF.